This T cell receptor (beta chain) was identified during a study of T cells in Graves' hyperthyroidism and ophthalmopathy. RNA transcripts were the template for amplifying TCR beta CDR3 regions. Initially, a first-round RT-PCR of the TCR CDR3 employed the HTBI primer set. TCRdb called the multiplex PCR reads again in MiXCR, with one record for every CDR3 protein. The sample holds nearly 750,000 distinct CDR3 sequences, roughly a third seen once. Newly diagnosed patients aged 18 to 65 had hyperthyroidism of under 2 months' duration. Per germline, CDR1 LGHDT and CDR2 YNNKEL (reference sequence). This CDR3 spans 16 amino acids. V was pared by 1 base and J by 0 bases, with 12 bases between.

This chain connects TRBV3-1 to TRBJ2-5; perhaps TRBD1 as D (5 bases). The source of this sequence is a woman aged 35 to 49 with Graves' hyperthyroidism. The material sequenced was blood. CDR3 region: CASSQGARGNQETQYF. CDR3 in DNA: TGTGCCAGCAGCCAAGGAGCAAGGGGAAACCAAGAGACCCAGTACTTC.